The following is a TCR beta chain sequence with its context. Its cognate antigen has yet to be identified. The input lacks base qualities; no much larger clone sits a single base away. Trimming removed 5 bases from V and 5 bases from J, leaving 14 bases between the germline ends. The CDR3 measures 14 amino acids from cysteine to phenylalanine. The sequence is cut down to CDR3 DNA, 42 bases in frame from base 1. CDR1 and CDR2 were assigned from the germline V gene (reference sequence) as MNHNY and SVGAGI. TCRbeta CDR3 regions were amplified from genomic DNA using the immunoSEQ Assay, a bias-controlled multiplex PCR. The authors processed their data as follows. The number of nucleated cells in each sample was estimated by amplification of reference gene primers within the assay. Sequence reads were collapsed and filtered to measure the absolute abundance of every unique TCRbeta CDR3 rearrangement. For each sample, productive Simpson clonality was calculated as the square root of Simpson's diversity index over productive rearrangements. This is the immuneACCESS table as TCRdb keeps it, with only in-frame sequences that have V and J called. A part of the clones is gone; compared with another copy, unresolved V genes explain less than half, and the rest is unexplained. Clone size and V and J calls were adopted from that table, with D and trimming inferred from the DNA. For this sample there are around 100,000 clones; about 87% appear just once. The ten largest clones take up 15% to 19% of the sample.

The data originate from a study of blood T cell repertoires in COVID-19 (dated by TCRdb to between 2020 and 2021). Regarding the research as a whole: The collaborator samples originated in the United States, Italy and Spain and spanned the acute and convalescent phases of COVID-19. Samples came from the ongoing ImmuneRACE study (first 160 participants) plus 1,254 subjects from 6 global collaborators. Where available, HLA class I and class II types were taken from metadata supplied by the sample provider and were not determined by assay-based typing. Subjects who had been exposed to COVID-19, were actively infected with it, or had recovered from it provided the deeply sampled blood TCRbeta repertoires that made up the dataset. The prospective study material was composed of cDNA or gDNA derived from T cells, B-cell-depleted T cells, or PBMCs. The sample metadata nearly always contained a de-identified subject ID, COVID-19 status, age in years and sex. The repertoires were released in a freely available public database intended as a resource for research on the immune response to SARS-CoV-2.

Study-level results and caveats: The quantity of clinical and demographic metadata differed by source and by participant and was supplied without curation.

The collaborating institutions used their own protocols to collect whole blood in K2EDTA tubes. Collaborator samples were shipped for TCRbeta analysis as frozen whole blood, isolated PBMCs, or DNA extracted from either sample type. The sample comprised peripheral blood. The sequence was obtained from a human donor in a cohort sampled during active COVID-19. This chain is built from TRBV6-6 and TRBJ2-3, with a tentative D gene TRBD2 over 6 matching bases. The sequence in DNA is TGTGCCAGCAGTGCCAGGGTGGAGGGAGATACGCAGTATTTT. Translated, this gives CASSARVEGDTQYF.